Listed here is a single T cell receptor beta chain. Its antigen specificity is not known. Per-base quality was not reported, and no clone a single base away is much larger than it. In the same sample, other DNA sequences code for this CDR3. CDR3 length: 15 amino acids, cysteine to phenylalanine. Only the CDR3 portion is preserved as DNA: 45 bases, with reading frame beginning at the first base. The trim is 6 bases for V and 2 bases for J, with a gap of 14 bases between the germline ends. CDR1 LNHNV and CDR2 YYDKDF were looked up in the germline V gene (reference sequence). The data belong to a study of control samples from healthy donors and cancer patients (TCRdb year 2020). The protocol used for the library was the immunoSEQ multiplex PCR assay. This is the immuneACCESS table as TCRdb keeps it, with only in-frame sequences that have V and J called. A part of the clones is gone; compared with another copy, unresolved V genes explain less than half, and the rest is unexplained. In all, the sample holds approximately 230,000 clones, and 82% of those were seen once. 10% to 15% of the sample is taken by the ten largest.

This sequence uses TRBV15 and TRBJ1-5; the D gene lacks a confident call. The receptor was derived from a woman aged 60 to 75 with lung cancer. The sample taken for sequencing was PBMCs. This receptor has the CDR3 CATSRDPGGNQPQHF. The sequenced DNA: TGTGCCACCAGTCGGGATCCCGGAGGCAATCAGCCCCAGCATTTT. With the portions outside the CDR3 filled from the reference TRBV15 and TRBJ1-5 genes, the complete variable region becomes DAMVIQNPRYQVTQFGKPVTLSCSQTLNHNVMYWYQQKSSQAPKLLFHYYDKDFNNEADTPDNFQSRRPNTSFCFLDIRSPGLGDTAMYLCATSRDPGGNQPQHFGDGTRLSIL.